This TCR beta chain was profiled in a study of T cells after yellow fever vaccination. From the 5' RACE reads, TCRdb called clonotypes with MiXCR, one entry per CDR3 protein. This table has some 550,000 distinct CDR3 sequences, approximately 21% appearing once. The CDR3 covers 16 residues. Germline lookup yields CDR1 SGHRS and CDR2 YFSETQ. V lost 3 bases and J lost 7; bases outside the gene matches: 8. The sequence was collected from a man younger than 40 who received the YFV17D yellow fever vaccine. Material: PBMCs, obtained 15 days after the yellow fever booster vaccination. The chain has TRBV5-1 and TRBJ1-6; 9 bases are shared with TRBD1. The CDR3 loop reads CASSSTGTGNNSPLHF. CDR3 nucleotide sequence: TGCGCCAGCAGCTCCACCGGGACAGGGAACAATTCACCCCTCCACTTT.